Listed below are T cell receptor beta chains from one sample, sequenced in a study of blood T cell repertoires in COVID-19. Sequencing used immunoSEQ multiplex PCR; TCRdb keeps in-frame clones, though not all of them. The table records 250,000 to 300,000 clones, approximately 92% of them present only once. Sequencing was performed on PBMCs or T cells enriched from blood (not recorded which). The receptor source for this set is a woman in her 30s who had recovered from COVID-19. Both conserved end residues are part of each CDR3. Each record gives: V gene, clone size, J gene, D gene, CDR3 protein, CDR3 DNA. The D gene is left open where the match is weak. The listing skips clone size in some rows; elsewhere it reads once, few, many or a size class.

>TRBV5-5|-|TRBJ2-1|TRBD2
CASSRGLAGAGSYNEQFF
TGTGCCAGCAGCAGAGGGCTAGCGGGAGCCGGCTCCTACAATGAGCAGTTCTTC
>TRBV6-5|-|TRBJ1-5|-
CASSDGPREPQHF
TGTGCCAGCAGCGACGGCCCGAGGGAGCCCCAGCATTTT
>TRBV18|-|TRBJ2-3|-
CASSPRSDTQYF
TGTGCCAGCTCACCTAGATCAGATACGCAGTATTTT
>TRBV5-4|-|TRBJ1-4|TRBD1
CASSKGQGTDEKLFF
TGTGCCAGCAGCAAGGGACAGGGGACGGATGAAAAACTGTTTTTT
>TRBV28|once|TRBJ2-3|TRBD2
CASSSPRGPVAGRTDTQYF
TGTGCCAGCAGTTCCCCCCGGGGTCCCGTAGCGGGAAGGACAGATACGCAGTATTTT
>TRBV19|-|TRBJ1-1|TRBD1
CASRGQGPNTEAFF
TGTGCCAGTAGGGGACAGGGGCCGAACACTGAAGCTTTCTTT
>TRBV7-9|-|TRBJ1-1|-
CASSLIGVMNTEAFF
TGTGCCAGCAGCTTAATAGGGGTAATGAACACTGAAGCTTTCTTT
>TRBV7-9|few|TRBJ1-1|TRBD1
CASSYGTGPNTEAFF
TGTGCCAGCAGCTACGGGACAGGGCCCAACACTGAAGCTTTCTTT
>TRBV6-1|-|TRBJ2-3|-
CASSDTAFGGTDTQYF
TGTGCCAGCAGTGACACAGCCTTTGGTGGCACAGATACGCAGTATTTT
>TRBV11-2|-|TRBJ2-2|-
CASKLGGPAGELFF
TGTGCCAGCAAATTGGGGGGGCCGGCCGGGGAGCTGTTTTTT
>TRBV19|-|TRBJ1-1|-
CASSQRTVNTEAFF
TGTGCCAGTAGTCAACGCACGGTGAACACTGAAGCTTTCTTT
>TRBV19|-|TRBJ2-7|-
CASSIGFGSYEQYF
TGTGCCAGTAGTATAGGGTTCGGGTCCTACGAGCAGTACTTC
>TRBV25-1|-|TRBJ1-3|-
CASSESTASGNTIYF
TGTGCCAGCAGTGAGTCAACAGCCTCTGGAAACACCATATATTTT
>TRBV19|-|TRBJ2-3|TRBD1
CASSRTGGTDTQYF
TGTGCCAGTAGTCGTACAGGGGGCACAGATACGCAGTATTTT
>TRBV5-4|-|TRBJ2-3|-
CASTLNSLLTDTQYF
TGTGCCAGCACCTTAAATTCCCTCCTCACAGATACGCAGTATTTT
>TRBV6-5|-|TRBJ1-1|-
CASSQTPVNTEAFF
TGTGCCAGCAGTCAAACACCAGTGAACACTGAAGCTTTCTTT
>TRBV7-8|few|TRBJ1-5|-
CASSRIQGSGSNQPQHF
TGTGCCAGCAGCCGGATCCAGGGTTCCGGGAGCAATCAGCCCCAGCATTTT
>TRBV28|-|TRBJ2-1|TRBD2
CASSPLLASGMLGNEQFF
TGTGCCAGCAGTCCCCTCCTCGCTAGCGGGATGCTGGGCAATGAGCAGTTCTTC
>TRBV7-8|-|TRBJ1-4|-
CASSLMGAPNEKLFF
TGTGCCAGCAGCTTAATGGGGGCGCCTAATGAAAAACTGTTTTTT
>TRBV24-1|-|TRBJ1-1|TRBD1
CATSWGQEAFF
TGTGCCACCAGCTGGGGACAGGAAGCTTTCTTT
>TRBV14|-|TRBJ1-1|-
CASSQYVRNTEAFF
TGTGCCAGCAGCCAATACGTGAGGAACACTGAAGCTTTCTTT
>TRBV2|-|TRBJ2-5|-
CASLQGAQETQYF
TGTGCCAGCTTACAGGGAGCACAAGAGACCCAGTACTTC
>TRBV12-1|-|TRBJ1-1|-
CASSFTPTGVNTEAFF
TGTGCCAGCAGCTTTACCCCGACAGGGGTGAACACTGAAGCTTTCTTT
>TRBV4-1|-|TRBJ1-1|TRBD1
CASSQDRTGVNTEAFF
TGCGCCAGCAGCCAAGACCGGACAGGGGTGAACACTGAAGCTTTCTTT
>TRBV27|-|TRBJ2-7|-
CASSLSGLYEQYF
TGTGCCAGCAGTTTATCGGGACTCTACGAGCAGTACTTC